The 6 T cell receptor beta chains below all came from one sample that was sequenced in a study of OX40 agonist ivuxolimab in advanced cancers. Clones were sequenced by immunoSEQ multiplex PCR, and TCRdb holds only the in-frame ones, with some missing. In the table there are 55,000 to 80,000 clones, about 88% of which are singletons. The sequenced sample was CD4+ or CD8+ T cells sorted from blood, obtained in a trial of the OX40 agonist ivuxolimab. The source of these receptors is an adult with an advanced solid tumor such as melanoma, head and neck, liver or kidney cancer.

This chain connects TRBV11-3 to TRBJ1-6; 10 bases line up with TRBD1. The CDR3 length is 15 residues. CDR1 and CDR2 (germline): SGHNT, YENEEA. V was pared by 5 bases and J by 9 bases, with 7 bases of the junction left unmatched. CDR3 DNA sequence: TGTGCCAGCAGCACCGGGACAGGGGATGGTTCACCCCTCCACTTT. It specifies CASSTGTGDGSPLHF.

The chain recombines TRBV5-4 with TRBJ2-5; D perhaps matches TRBD2 (5 bases). CDR3 length: 16 residues. The V end was cut by 4 bases, the J end by 2 bases, with 18 bases between. Germline CDR1 reads SGHNT; CDR2 reads YYREEE (reference sequence). The CDR3 loop reads CASSPSGGRGQETQYF. The DNA for the CDR3 is TGTGCCAGCAGCCCCTCTGGAGGCCGAGGACAAGAGACCCAGTACTTC. Full variable domain (missing parts from reference TRBV5-4 and TRBJ2-5): ETGVTQSPTHLIKTRGQQVTLRCSSQSGHNTVSWYQQALGQGPQFIFQYYREEENGRGNFPPRFSGLQFPNYSSELNVNALELDDSALYLCASSPSGGRGQETQYFGPGTRLLVL.

V gene TRBV9 combines with J gene TRBJ1-3; D is unresolved. Germline V gene lookup returns CDR1 SGDLS and CDR2 YYNGEE. The CDR3 length is 16 residues. The ends were cut back, 3 bases at V and 2 bases at J, with 15 bases in the middle. The CDR3 spells CASSGIVNGPGNTIYF. The CDR3 region has the DNA TGTGCCAGCAGCGGGATCGTAAATGGGCCTGGAAACACCATATATTTT.

On this clone: The junction differs from germline at one of its ends, possibly a read error. This chain uses TRBV27 with TRBJ2-5; 9 nucleotides match TRBD2. This CDR3 spans 16 amino acids. Per the germline V gene, CDR1 is MNHEY and CDR2 is SMNVEV (reference sequence). The CDR3 coding sequence is TGTGCCAGCGGTTTAAAGGCGGGAGGGCCAGGGGAGACCCAGTACTTC. Protein sequence: CASGLKAGGPGETQYF.

The gene calls are TRBV6-1 and TRBJ2-5; possibly TRBD1 for D (6 bases). The CDR3 sequence is 14 residues long. Germline V lookup: CDR1 MNHNS, CDR2 SASEGT. V lost 4 bases and J lost 5, with 14 bases in between. CDR3 amino acids: CASSVTGWGETQYF. CDR3 bases: TGTGCCAGCAGTGTCACAGGGTGGGGTGAGACCCAGTACTTC.

The gene calls are TRBV7-2 and TRBJ1-1, with 10 bases lining up with TRBD1. The CDR3 covers 15 residues. Germline assignment: CDR1 SGHTA and CDR2 FQGNSA. The junction had 6 bases not matched to a gene; V was cut back by 4 bases and J by 4 bases. CDR3 residues: CASSSTGGLGTEAFF. The CDR3 bases are TGTGCCAGCAGCTCGACAGGGGGCTTGGGCACTGAAGCTTTCTTT.